This T cell receptor beta chain was found in a study of tumour-infiltrating T cells in Burkitt lymphoma. The overall study: Repertoire clonality predicted overall and progression-free survival.

Measured with immunoSEQ multiplex PCR; TCRdb has only the in-frame clones, and not every one. The sample lists around 4,500 clones, about 25% occurring once. With 4 bases removed from V and 5 bases from J, the gap between germline ends came to 15 bases. The CDR3 extends over 14 amino acids. From germline, CDR1 is SGHAT and CDR2 FQNNGV. The material sequenced was tumor tissue. The TCR sequence derives from a human donor with diffuse large B-cell lymphoma. J is TRBJ2-7 and V is TRBV11-2; no clear D. This CDR3 reads CASSSLRVAHEQYF. CDR3 bases: TGTGCCAGCAGCTCGCTCAGAGTTGCCCACGAGCAGTACTTC.